This T cell receptor (beta chain) was profiled in a study of T cells expressing NK-cell markers. One entry per CDR3 protein, without DNA, is what TCRdb gives after re-calling the 5' RACE reads. The sample table sets out 350,000 to 450,000 distinct CDR3 sequences. This CDR3 spans 15 amino acids. Germline V CDR1 and CDR2: KGHDR, SFDVKD. The sequence was obtained from a man aged 18 to 69 in good health. Sequenced input: blood T cells: a sorted CD56 or NKG2C T cell subset, CD4+ or CD8+ T cells, or bulk PBMC T cells (not recorded which). The J gene is TRBJ2-5, the V gene TRBV24-1; TCRdb gives TRBD1 as the D gene, but with no DNA this cannot be confirmed. CDR3 residues: CATSGRGGAQETQYF.